The 26 T cell receptor beta chains reported below all come from one sample, sequenced in a study of T-cell reconstitution after alpha-beta-depleted transplantation in children. Unique molecular identifiers were used to barcode this TCRbeta library. Each CDR3 protein is one row after TCRdb ran MiXCR on the PCR reads. The data contain 400,000 to 500,000 distinct CDR3 sequences, 11% of them singletons. The sample consisted of PBMCs from the stem cell graft donor, taken from the stem cell graft. The receptors come from a human donor who donated a stem cell graft to a child with acute myeloid leukemia.

This clonotype appeared many times. The genes are TRBV4-1 and TRBJ2-1; 7 bases are a match to TRBD2. After removal of 0 bases from V and 4 bases from J, the junction contained 9 bases not matched to a gene. Germline CDR1 MGHRA, CDR2 YSYEKL. The CDR3 spans 17 residues. CDR3 amino acids: CASSQDWGGWQYNEQFF. The CDR3 DNA reads TGCGCCAGCAGCCAAGATTGGGGGGGTTGGCAGTACAATGAGCAGTTCTTC.

This clonotype was seen a handful of times. V and J are TRBV5-1 and TRBJ1-2, with a tentative D call TRBD1 (5 bases). The CDR3 extends over 14 amino acids. Germline-derived CDR1 and CDR2 are SGHRS and YFSETQ. V lost 4 bases, J lost 4 bases, and 14 bases lay in between. The CDR3 DNA sequence: TGCGCCAGCAGCGATCGGGACCGCTCCTATGGCTACACCTTC. Its protein product is CASSDRDRSYGYTF.

For this clonotype: At one of its ends the junction is not consistent with the germline gene, which may arise from a read error. V usage is TRBV20-1 and J usage is TRBJ2-3; 12 bases fit TRBD2. CDR3 size: 18 residues. Germline V gene lookup returns CDR1 DFQATT and CDR2 SNEGSKA (reference sequence). The CDR3 loop is CSARGSGLAGTHTHTQYF. Written as DNA, the CDR3 is TGCAGTGCTCGAGGCTCCGGACTAGCGGGGACCCACACACATACGCAGTATTTT.

In its sample, this clonotype was seen once. The chain has TRBV6-1 and TRBJ2-2; D perhaps matches TRBD1 (6 bases). CDR1 is MNHNS, CDR2 SASEGT, per germline. V was cut by 4 bases and J by 2 bases, with 11 bases left in between. The CDR3 covers 15 residues. CDR3 loop: CASSGRTANTGELFF. For the CDR3, the DNA is TGTGCCAGCAGTGGTAGGACAGCAAACACCGGGGAGCTGTTTTTT.

This clonotype has more than one count but fewer than ten. The chain uses TRBV5-1 and TRBJ1-3; unclear D gene. The germline V gene has CDR1 SGHRS and CDR2 YFSETQ. There are 15 residues in the CDR3. Trimming stripped 0 bases from V and 4 bases from J, with 11 bases between. CDR3 region: CASSLDGLRGNTIYF. The CDR3 coding sequence is TGCGCCAGCAGCTTGGACGGCCTGAGGGGAAACACCATATATTTT.

For this clonotype: Because the CDR3 is missing its conserved closing phenylalanine or tryptophan, this is likely a read error. The chain employs TRBV6-5 and TRBJ2-1; 13 bases fit TRBD2. The CDR3 extends over 18 amino acids. The J segment lost 9 bases and the V segment lost 4 bases, leaving 15 bases of the junction unmatched. CDR1 MNHEY and CDR2 SVGAGI come from the germline V gene. CDR3 sequence reads: CASSSPLARLAGGGEQFL. In nucleotides, the CDR3 is TGTGCCAGCAGTTCCCCACTAGCGAGACTAGCGGGAGGTGGTGAGCAGTTCTTG.

The chain recombines TRBV5-4 with TRBJ2-1; a weak D match, TRBD1 (6 bases). Trimming removed 0 bases at V and 5 bases at J, with 15 bases between. The length of the CDR3 is 16 residues. In germline, CDR1 is SGHNT, CDR2 YYREEE (reference sequence). CDR3 sequence reads: CASSLAAPGTNNEQFF. The CDR3 DNA follows: TGTGCCAGCAGCTTGGCGGCCCCCGGGACAAACAATGAGCAGTTCTTC.

The chain recombines TRBV5-1 with TRBJ1-1; no firm D call. CDR3 size: 13 residues. Germline V CDR1 and CDR2: SGHRS, YFSETQ. With 2 bases removed from V and 0 bases from J, the gap between germline ends came to 5 bases. This CDR3 reads CASSLLLNTEAFF. The CDR3 DNA reads TGCGCCAGCAGCTTATTATTGAACACTGAAGCTTTCTTT.

The CDR3 spells CALGGNYGYTF. The CDR3 DNA follows: TGTGCCTTAGGGGGAAACTATGGCTACACCTTC. The chain couples TRBV30 to TRBJ1-2; D is possibly TRBD1 (6 bases). V gave up 7 bases and J gave up 2 bases, with 8 bases separating them. The CDR3 is 11 amino acids. Looked up from germline, CDR1 is GTSNPN and CDR2 is SVGIG (reference sequence).

Turning to this clonotype: One end of the junction is discordant with germline, which a read error may explain. The chain has TRBV4-2 and TRBJ2-1, with 8 nucleotides matching TRBD2. The germline gives CDR1 LGHNA, CDR2 YNFKEQ. The CDR3 length is 12 residues. DNA of the CDR3: TGTGCCAGCAGCCAAGTCGGACTAGCTTACCGATTC. This gives the protein CASSQVGLAYRF.

In this sample, this clonotype turned up many times. The chain couples TRBV20-1 to TRBJ2-7, with 16 bases lining up with TRBD2. The CDR3 spans 16 residues. Trimming cost V 2 bases and J 7 bases; bases outside gene matches: 8. Germline lookup yields CDR1 DFQATT and CDR2 SNEGSKA (reference sequence). The CDR3 nucleotides are TGCAGTGCTAGATCCGGGACTAGCGGGAGGGCCCAGGAGCAGTACTTC. Translating gives CSARSGTSGRAQEQYF.

This clonotype occurred many times. The gene calls are TRBV5-1 and TRBJ2-3; no definite D call. CDR3 length: 14 amino acids. Germline values: CDR1 SGHRS, CDR2 YFSETQ. V was trimmed by 0 bases and J by 2 bases, leaving 7 bases between them. CDR3 amino acids: CASSLDPFTDTQYF. The CDR3 DNA is TGCGCCAGCAGCTTGGATCCCTTCACAGATACGCAGTATTTT. The full variable domain, completed using reference TRBV5-1 and TRBJ2-3, is KAGVTQTPRYLIKTRGQQVTLSCSPISGHRSVSWYQQTPGQGLQFLFEYFSETQRNKGNFPGRFSGRQFSNSRSEMNVSTLELGDSALYLCASSLDPFTDTQYFGPGTRLTVL.

The genes are TRBV5-1 and TRBJ2-7; possible D gene TRBD1, 7 bases. The V and J ends lost 5 bases and 0 bases respectively, with 15 bases between them. This CDR3 contains 15 residues. Looked up from germline, CDR1 is SGHRS and CDR2 is YFSETQ. The CDR3 here is CASRRDSPSSYEQYF. The CDR3, as DNA: TGCGCCAGCAGGCGGGACAGTCCCAGCTCCTACGAGCAGTACTTC.

The sample holds a few counts of this clonotype. This chain links TRBV19 with TRBJ1-5; 7 nucleotides line up with TRBD1. The germline gives CDR1 LNHDA, CDR2 SQIVND (reference sequence). Trimming at V came to 6 bases and at J to 7 bases, leaving 6 bases not matched to a gene. The CDR3 totals 13 residues. The CDR3 is CASSLGQPQPQHF. DNA of the CDR3: TGTGCCAGTAGCCTGGGACAGCCACAGCCCCAGCATTTT.

In its sample, this clonotype was seen many times. The CDR3 region is CSVELEEETQYF. The CDR3 DNA reads TGCAGCGTTGAACTAGAGGAAGAGACCCAGTACTTC. This chain links TRBV29-1 with TRBJ2-5; D not resolved. The V end was cut by 2 bases, the J end by 3 bases, with 7 bases between. CDR3 length equals 12 residues. Germline lookup yields CDR1 SQVTM and CDR2 ANQGSEA.

Points on this clonotype: A much larger clone is a single base away; this may be a read error. The V and J genes are TRBV20-1 and TRBJ1-1; TRBD1 aligns across 7 bases. Germline V lookup: CDR1 DFQATT, CDR2 SNEGSKA (reference sequence). The CDR3 sequence is 15 residues long. With V trimmed by 1 base and J by 4 bases, 9 bases remained unmatched. The CDR3 DNA reads as TGCAGTGCTAGAGGAGGGGGCAGGGGGGGCACTGAAGCTTTCTTT. Its translation is CSARGGGRGGTEAFF.

This clonotype was recorded a few times. The chain recombines TRBV6-2 or TRBV6-3 with TRBJ2-7; D is undetermined. Trimming shortened V by 6 bases and J by 4 bases, and 13 bases separated the two germline ends. This CDR3 spans 13 amino acids. Germline CDR1 MNHEY, CDR2 SVGEGT. The CDR3 region is CASSPTLNYEQYF. The CDR3, as DNA: TGTGCCAGCAGCCCTACATTGAATTACGAGCAGTACTTC.

The rearrangement links TRBV4-3 to TRBJ2-7, with 8 nucleotides matching TRBD2. The length of the CDR3 is 15 residues. Germline CDR1 is LGHNA and CDR2 is YSLEER. V shed 0 bases, J shed 0 bases, and the junction held 1 base outside the gene matches. The CDR3 DNA follows: TGCGCCAGCAGCCAAGAACTAGCGGTCTCCTACGAGCAGTACTTC. It specifies CASSQELAVSYEQYF.

This clonotype was detected a few times. The chain has TRBV11-2 and TRBJ1-1; 7 nucleotides match TRBD1. Germline trimming cut 6 bases from V and 0 bases from J; bases unmatched to any gene: 16. The CDR3 runs 18 residues. Germline V lookup: CDR1 SGHAT, CDR2 FQNNGV. The CDR3, as DNA: TGTGCCAGCAGGCCCCGGGGGACAGCCCTTCGAATGAACACTGAAGCTTTCTTT. The encoded protein is CASRPRGTALRMNTEAFF.

This clonotype was seen a handful of times. This chain joins TRBV15 and TRBJ2-5; no clear D gene. V lost 1 base and J 5 bases, leaving 5 bases between the germline ends. The CDR3 covers 12 residues. Germline CDR1 is LNHNV and CDR2 is YYDKDF (reference sequence). In DNA form, the CDR3 reads TGTGCCACCAGCAGAGTTAAGGAGACCCAGTACTTC. It encodes CATSRVKETQYF.

The V call is TRBV27, the J call TRBJ1-1, with 7 nucleotides matching TRBD1. Trimming cost V 7 bases and J 4 bases; bases outside gene matches: 9. The germline gives CDR1 MNHEY, CDR2 SMNVEV (reference sequence). CDR3 length: 14 residues. The CDR3 bases are TGTGCCAGCACTCCGTCAGGGGGGGGCACTGAAGCTTTCTTT. Protein sequence: CASTPSGGGTEAFF.

This clonotype has at least ten counts. J is TRBJ2-7 and V is TRBV21-1; TRBD1 reflects the table's D call only, with no check against the DNA. TRBV21-1 is a recognized pseudogene. This CDR3 has 15 residues. CDR3 sequence reads: CASSKGVTGSYEQYV. For the CDR3, the DNA is TGTGCCAGCAGCAAAGGTGTGACAGGGTCGTATGAGCAGTACGTC.

Concerning this clonotype itself: A clone one base away is much larger, so this may be a read error. CDR3 region: CSATPGTSGKNSQYF. The CDR3 DNA is TGCAGTGCTACCCCGGGGACTAGCGGAAAAAACAGTCAGTACTTC. This rearrangement joins TRBV20-1 to TRBJ2-4; 11 bases fit TRBD2. Germline lookup yields CDR1 DFQATT and CDR2 SNEGSKA (reference sequence). The CDR3 consists of 15 residues.

This clonotype was detected only a few times. The V call is TRBV18, the J call TRBJ2-7, with D perhaps being TRBD1 or TRBD2 (5 bases each). The CDR3 is 14 amino acids. Per germline, CDR1 KGHSH and CDR2 LQKENI. V lost 6 bases and J 3 bases, leaving 15 bases between the germline ends. The CDR3 sequence is CASSRTRDHYEQYF. The CDR3 nucleotides are TGTGCCAGCTCGCGCACCCGGGACCACTACGAGCAGTACTTC.

This clonotype was seen more than once but under ten times. An end of the junction differs from the germline gene, which may be a read error. This sequence joins TRBV7-9 and TRBJ2-7, with D possibly TRBD2 on 6 matching bases. The length of the CDR3 is 13 residues. Germline V CDR1 and CDR2: SEHNR, FQNEAQ (reference sequence). The CDR3 DNA reads TGTGCCAGCAGCGCCGACAGCGGACTACCTTACAACTTC. Translating gives CASSADSGLPYNF.

This clonotype was observed a handful of times. The chain uses TRBV5-1 and TRBJ1-6; 7 nucleotides line up with TRBD1. The CDR3 consists of 12 residues. V lost 2 bases and J lost 11; bases outside the gene matches: 1. Germline V gene data show CDR1 as SGHRS and CDR2 as YFSETQ. Here the CDR3 DNA reads TGCGCCAGCAGCTTCCAGGGGGCACCCCTCCACTTT. It is translated as CASSFQGAPLHF.